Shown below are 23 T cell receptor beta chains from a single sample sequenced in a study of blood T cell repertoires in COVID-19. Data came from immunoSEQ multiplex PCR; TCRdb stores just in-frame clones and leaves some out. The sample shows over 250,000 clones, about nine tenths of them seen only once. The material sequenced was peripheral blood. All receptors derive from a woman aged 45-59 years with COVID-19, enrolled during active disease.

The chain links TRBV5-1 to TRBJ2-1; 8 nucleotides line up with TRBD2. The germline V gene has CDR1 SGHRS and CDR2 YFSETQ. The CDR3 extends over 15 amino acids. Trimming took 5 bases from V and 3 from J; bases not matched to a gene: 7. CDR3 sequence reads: CASRPPGLVYNEQFF. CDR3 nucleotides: TGCGCCAGCAGACCCCCGGGACTAGTCTACAATGAGCAGTTCTTC.

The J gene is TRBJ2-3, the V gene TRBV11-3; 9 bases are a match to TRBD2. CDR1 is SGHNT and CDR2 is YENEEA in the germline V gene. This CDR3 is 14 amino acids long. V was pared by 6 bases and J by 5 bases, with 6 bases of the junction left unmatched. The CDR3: CASRASGIGDTQYF. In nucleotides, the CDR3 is TGTGCCAGCAGGGCTAGCGGGATAGGAGATACGCAGTATTTT.

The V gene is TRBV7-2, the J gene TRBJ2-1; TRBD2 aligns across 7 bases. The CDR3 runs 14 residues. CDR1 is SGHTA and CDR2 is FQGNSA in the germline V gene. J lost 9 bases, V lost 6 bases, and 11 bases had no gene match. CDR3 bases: TGTGCCAGCAGACCACAAGTCCTAGCGGTTGAGCAGTTCTTC. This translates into CASRPQVLAVEQFF.

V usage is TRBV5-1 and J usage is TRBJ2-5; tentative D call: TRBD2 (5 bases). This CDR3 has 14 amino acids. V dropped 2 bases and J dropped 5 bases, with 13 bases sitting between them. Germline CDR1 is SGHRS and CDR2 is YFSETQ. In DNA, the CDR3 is TGCGCCAGCAGCTTACGGGAACTGGGCGAGACCCAGTACTTC. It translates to CASSLRELGETQYF.

In DNA, the CDR3 is TGCGCCAGCAGCTTACAGGGTTCTAATTCACCCCTCCACTTT. Its translation: CASSLQGSNSPLHF. This rearrangement joins TRBV5-1 to TRBJ1-6; D is perhaps TRBD1 (6 bases). This CDR3 is 14 amino acids long. The V and J ends lost 2 bases and 6 bases respectively, with 9 bases between them. CDR1 is SGHRS, CDR2 YFSETQ, per germline.

CDR3 DNA sequence: TGTGCCAGTAGTATCCGGACTAGCGGGGAAGAGACCCAGTACTTC. It specifies CASSIRTSGEETQYF. The gene calls are TRBV19 and TRBJ2-5; TRBD2 matches 12 bases. CDR1 is LNHDA, CDR2 SQIVND, per germline (reference sequence). After removal of 3 bases from V and 3 bases from J, the junction contained 2 bases not matched to a gene. The CDR3 is 15 amino acids.

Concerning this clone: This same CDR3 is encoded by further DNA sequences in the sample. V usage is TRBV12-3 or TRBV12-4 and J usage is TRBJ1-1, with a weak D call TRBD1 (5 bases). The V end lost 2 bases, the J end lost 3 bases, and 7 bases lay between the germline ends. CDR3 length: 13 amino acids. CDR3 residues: CASSLTGDTEAFF. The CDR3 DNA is TGTGCCAGCAGTTTAACAGGCGACACTGAAGCTTTCTTT.

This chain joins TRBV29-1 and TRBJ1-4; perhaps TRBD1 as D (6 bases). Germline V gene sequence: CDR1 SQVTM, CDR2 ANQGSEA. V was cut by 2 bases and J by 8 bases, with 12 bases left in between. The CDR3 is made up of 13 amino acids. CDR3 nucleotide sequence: TGCAGCGTTGAAATACAGGGTAGCGAAAAACTGTTTTTT. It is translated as CSVEIQGSEKLFF. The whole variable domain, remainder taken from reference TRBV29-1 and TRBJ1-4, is SAVISQKPSRDICQRGTSLTIQCQVDSQVTMMFWYRQQPGQSLTLIATANQGSEATYESGFVIDKFPISRPNLTFSTLTVSNMSPEDSSIYLCSVEIQGSEKLFFGSGTQLSVL.

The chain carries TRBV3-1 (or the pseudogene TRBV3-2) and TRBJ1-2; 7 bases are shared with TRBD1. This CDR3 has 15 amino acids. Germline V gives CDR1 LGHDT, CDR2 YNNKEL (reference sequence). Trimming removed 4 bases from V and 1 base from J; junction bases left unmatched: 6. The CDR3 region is CASSRGTEYNYGYTF. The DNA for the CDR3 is TGTGCCAGCAGCCGCGGGACAGAATATAACTATGGCTACACCTTC.

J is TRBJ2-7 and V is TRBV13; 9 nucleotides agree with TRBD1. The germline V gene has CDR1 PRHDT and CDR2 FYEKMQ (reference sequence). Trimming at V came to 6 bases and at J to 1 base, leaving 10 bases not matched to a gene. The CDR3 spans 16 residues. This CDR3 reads CASRDTGGRGSYEQYF. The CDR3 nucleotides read TGTGCCAGCAGGGATACAGGGGGCCGAGGGTCCTACGAGCAGTACTTC.

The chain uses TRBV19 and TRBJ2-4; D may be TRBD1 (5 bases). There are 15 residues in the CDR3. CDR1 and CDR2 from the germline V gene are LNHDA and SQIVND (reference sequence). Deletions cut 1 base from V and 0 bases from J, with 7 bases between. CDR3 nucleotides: TGTGCCAGTAGTATAGCAGGGTTAGCCAAAAACATTCAGTACTTC. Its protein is CASSIAGLAKNIQYF.

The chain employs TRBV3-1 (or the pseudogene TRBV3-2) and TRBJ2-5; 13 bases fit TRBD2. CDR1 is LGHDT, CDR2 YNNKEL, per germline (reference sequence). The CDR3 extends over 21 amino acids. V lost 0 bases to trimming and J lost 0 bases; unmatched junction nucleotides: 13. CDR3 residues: CASSQDGVLAGGRGHQETQYF. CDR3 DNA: TGTGCCAGCAGCCAAGATGGGGTACTAGCGGGAGGGAGAGGGCACCAAGAGACCCAGTACTTC.

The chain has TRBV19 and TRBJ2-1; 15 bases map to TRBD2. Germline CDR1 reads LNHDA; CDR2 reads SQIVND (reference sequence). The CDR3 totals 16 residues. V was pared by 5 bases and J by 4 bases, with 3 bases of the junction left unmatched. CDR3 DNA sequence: TGTGCCAGTAGTGGACTAGCGGGAGGGGGATACAATGAGCAGTTCTTC. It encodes CASSGLAGGGYNEQFF. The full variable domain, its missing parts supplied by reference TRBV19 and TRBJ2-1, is DGGITQSPKYLFRKEGQNVTLSCEQNLNHDAMYWYRQDPGQGLRLIYYSQIVNDFQKGDIAEGYSVSREKKESFPLTVTSAQKNPTAFYLCASSGLAGGGYNEQFFGPGTRLTVL.

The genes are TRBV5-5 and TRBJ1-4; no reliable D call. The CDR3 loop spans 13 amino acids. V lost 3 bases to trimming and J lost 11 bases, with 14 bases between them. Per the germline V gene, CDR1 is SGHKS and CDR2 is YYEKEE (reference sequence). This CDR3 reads CASSSPGGGKLFF. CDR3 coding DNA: TGTGCCAGCAGCTCACCCGGAGGAGGGAAACTGTTTTTT.

The CDR3 region is CATSKLDGGPTGELFF. CDR3 bases: TGTGCCACCAGCAAACTCGACGGAGGCCCCACCGGGGAGCTGTTTTTT. J is TRBJ2-2 and V is TRBV15, with D perhaps TRBD2 (5 bases). Trimming removed 4 bases from V and 4 bases from J, with 16 bases in between. CDR3 length: 16 amino acids. CDR1 is LNHNV and CDR2 is YYDKDF in the germline V gene (reference sequence).

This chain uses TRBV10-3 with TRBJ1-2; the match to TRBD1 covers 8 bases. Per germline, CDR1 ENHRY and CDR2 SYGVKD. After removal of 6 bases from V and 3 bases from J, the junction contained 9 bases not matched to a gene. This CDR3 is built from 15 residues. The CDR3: CAIRPQGAPDYGYTF. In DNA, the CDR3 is TGTGCCATCAGGCCGCAGGGGGCCCCTGACTATGGCTACACCTTC.

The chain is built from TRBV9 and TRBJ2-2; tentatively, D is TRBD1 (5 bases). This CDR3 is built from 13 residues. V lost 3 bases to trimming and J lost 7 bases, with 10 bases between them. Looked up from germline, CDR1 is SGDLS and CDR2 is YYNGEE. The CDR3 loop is CASSGGVGGELFF. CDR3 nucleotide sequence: TGTGCCAGCAGCGGGGGCGTGGGCGGGGAGCTGTTTTTT.

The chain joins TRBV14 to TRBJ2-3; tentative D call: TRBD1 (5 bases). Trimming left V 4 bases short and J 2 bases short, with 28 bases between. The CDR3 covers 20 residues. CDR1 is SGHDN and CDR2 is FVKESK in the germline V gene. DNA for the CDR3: TGTGCCAGCAGCCCTCTGCGCCCGGCCGCCACAGGAAAGTTCACAGATACGCAGTATTTT. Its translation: CASSPLRPAATGKFTDTQYF.

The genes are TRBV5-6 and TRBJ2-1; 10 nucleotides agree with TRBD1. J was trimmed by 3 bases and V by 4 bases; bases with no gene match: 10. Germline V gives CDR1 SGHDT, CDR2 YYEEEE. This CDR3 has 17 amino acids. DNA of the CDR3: TGTGCCAGCAGCCCTGACAGGGGGCGGAACTACTACAATGAGCAGTTCTTC. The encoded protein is CASSPDRGRNYYNEQFF.

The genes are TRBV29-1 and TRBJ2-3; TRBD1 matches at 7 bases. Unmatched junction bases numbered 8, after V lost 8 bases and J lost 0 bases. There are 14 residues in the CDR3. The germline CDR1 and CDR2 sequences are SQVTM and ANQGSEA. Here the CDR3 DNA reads TGCAGCATATGGGACAGTTCTAGCACAGATACGCAGTATTTT. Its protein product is CSIWDSSSTDTQYF.

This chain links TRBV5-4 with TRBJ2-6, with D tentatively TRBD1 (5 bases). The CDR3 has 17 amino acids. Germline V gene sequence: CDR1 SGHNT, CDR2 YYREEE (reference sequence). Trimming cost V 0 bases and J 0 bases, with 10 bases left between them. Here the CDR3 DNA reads TGTGCCAGCAGCTTGGGACAGCTGATCTCTGGGGCCAACGTCCTGACTTTC. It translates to CASSLGQLISGANVLTF.

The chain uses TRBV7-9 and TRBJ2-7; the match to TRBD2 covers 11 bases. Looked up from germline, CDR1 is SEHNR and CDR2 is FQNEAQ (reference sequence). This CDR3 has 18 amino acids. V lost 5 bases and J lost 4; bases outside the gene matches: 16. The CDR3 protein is CASSPGGTSGTSQYEQYF. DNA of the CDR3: TGTGCCAGCAGCCCGGGGGGGACTAGCGGAACCTCCCAATACGAGCAGTACTTC.

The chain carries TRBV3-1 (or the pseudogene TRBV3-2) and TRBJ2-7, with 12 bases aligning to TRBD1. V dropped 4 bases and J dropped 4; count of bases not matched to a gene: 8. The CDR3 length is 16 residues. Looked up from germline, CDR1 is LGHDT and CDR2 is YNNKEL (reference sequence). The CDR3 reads CASSPSPGQGAYEQYF. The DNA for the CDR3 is TGTGCCAGCAGCCCCTCACCGGGACAGGGGGCTTACGAGCAGTACTTC.